These T cell receptor beta chains were read from a single sample in a study of blood T cell repertoires in COVID-19. Libraries were prepared by immunoSEQ multiplex PCR; TCRdb keeps only in-frame clonotypes and omits some of them. The table has roughly 300,000 clones, approximately 87% seen once. Sample: peripheral blood. These receptors were taken from a woman in her thirties with COVID-19, enrolled during active disease. Both conserved end residues are part of each CDR3. The D gene is left open where the match is weak. Where a row states a size, it is once, few, many or the class of an expanded clone; other rows omit it.

j_call d_call v_call clone_size cdr3_nt cdr3_aa
TRBJ1-2 TRBD1 TRBV20-1 few TGCAGTGCTAGTAACAGGGGGATTGATGGCTACACCTTC CSASNRGIDGYTF
TRBJ2-7 NA TRBV5-1 NA TGCGCCAGCAGCTTGGGGAAGCATCACGCGGGGGCTAGCTCCTACGAGCAGTACTTC CASSLGKHHAGASSYEQYF
TRBJ2-6 NA TRBV19 few TGTGCCAGTAACTCGGGGGCTGGGGCCAACGTCCTGACTTTC CASNSGAGANVLTF
TRBJ2-1 NA TRBV5-1 NA TGCGCCAGCAGCTTGTGGGGGCCCCCCGACAATGAGCAGTTCTTC CASSLWGPPDNEQFF
TRBJ2-3 TRBD1 TRBV2 NA TGTGCCAGCAGTTTTGCCGGGACAGGGTTGGCAGATACGCAGTATTTT CASSFAGTGLADTQYF
TRBJ2-2 NA TRBV5-4 NA TGTGCCAGCAGGACTGACCCGAACACCGGGGAGCTGTTTTTT CASRTDPNTGELFF
TRBJ1-6 TRBD1 TRBV5-6 once TGTGCCAGCAACGATCGAAGGGGGCGCGGGAATTCACCCCTCCACTTT CASNDRRGRGNSPLHF
TRBJ2-5 NA TRBV6-5 once TGTGCCAGCAGTTTAGCGGCAGGTAGTCCAGAGACCCAGTACTTC CASSLAAGSPETQYF
TRBJ1-6 NA TRBV25-1 NA TGTGCCTGCCGGGACATAGATAATTCACCCCTCCACTTT CACRDIDNSPLHF
TRBJ1-5 NA TRBV9 NA TGTGCCAGCAGCGTAGGAAGTGAGTATCAGCCCCAGCATTTT CASSVGSEYQPQHF
TRBJ2-5 NA TRBV6-5 NA TGTGCCAGCGATCGGGACAACCAAGAGACCCAGTACTTC CASDRDNQETQYF